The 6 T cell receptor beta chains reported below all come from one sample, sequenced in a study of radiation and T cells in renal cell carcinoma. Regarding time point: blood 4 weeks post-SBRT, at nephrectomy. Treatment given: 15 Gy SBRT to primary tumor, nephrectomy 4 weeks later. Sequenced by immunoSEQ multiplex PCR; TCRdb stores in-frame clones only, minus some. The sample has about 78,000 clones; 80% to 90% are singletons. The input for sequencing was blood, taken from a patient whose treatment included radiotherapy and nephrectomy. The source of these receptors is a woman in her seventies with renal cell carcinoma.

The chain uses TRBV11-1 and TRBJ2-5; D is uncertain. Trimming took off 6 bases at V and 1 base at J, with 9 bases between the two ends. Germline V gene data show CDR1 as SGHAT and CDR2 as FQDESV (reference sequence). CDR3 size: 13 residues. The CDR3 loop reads CASRPNLQETQYF. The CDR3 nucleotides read TGTGCCAGCAGACCTAACCTCCAAGAGACCCAGTACTTC.

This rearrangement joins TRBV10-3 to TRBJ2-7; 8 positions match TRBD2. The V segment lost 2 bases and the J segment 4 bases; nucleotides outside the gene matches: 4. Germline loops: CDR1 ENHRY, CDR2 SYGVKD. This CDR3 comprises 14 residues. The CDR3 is CAISEGTSRYEQYF. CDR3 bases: TGTGCCATCAGTGAGGGGACTAGTCGGTACGAGCAGTACTTC.

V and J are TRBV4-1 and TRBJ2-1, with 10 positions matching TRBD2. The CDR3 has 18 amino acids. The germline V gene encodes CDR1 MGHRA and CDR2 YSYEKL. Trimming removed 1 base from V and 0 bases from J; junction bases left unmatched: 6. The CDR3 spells CASSQGLAGRGSYNEQFF. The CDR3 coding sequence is TGCGCCAGCAGCCAAGGACTAGCGGGCCGGGGCTCCTACAATGAGCAGTTCTTC.

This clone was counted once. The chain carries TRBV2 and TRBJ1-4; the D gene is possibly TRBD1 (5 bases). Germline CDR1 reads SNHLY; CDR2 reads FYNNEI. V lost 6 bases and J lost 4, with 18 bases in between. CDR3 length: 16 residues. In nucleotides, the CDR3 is TGTGCCAGCAGGCCCGCGGGACGGCGCTTTAATGAAAAACTGTTTTTT. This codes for CASRPAGRRFNEKLFF.

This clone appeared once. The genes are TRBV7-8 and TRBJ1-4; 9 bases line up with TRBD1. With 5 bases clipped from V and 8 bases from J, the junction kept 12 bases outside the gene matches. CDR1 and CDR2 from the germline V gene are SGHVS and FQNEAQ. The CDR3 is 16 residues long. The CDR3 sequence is CASSADNRGRKEKLFF. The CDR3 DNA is TGTGCCAGCAGCGCGGACAACAGGGGGCGTAAAGAAAAACTGTTTTTT.

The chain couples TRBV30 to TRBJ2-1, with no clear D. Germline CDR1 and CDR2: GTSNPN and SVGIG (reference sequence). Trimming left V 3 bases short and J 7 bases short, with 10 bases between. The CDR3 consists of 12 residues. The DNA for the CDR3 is TGTGCCTGGAGGAAGTCAGGAAATGAGCAGTTCTTC. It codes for CAWRKSGNEQFF.